These 9 T cell receptor beta chains came from one sample sequenced in a study of T cells after yellow fever vaccination. TCRdb processed the 5' RACE reads anew with MiXCR; each CDR3 protein has one entry. The sample consists of around 300,000 distinct CDR3 sequences, around 13% of them appearing once. The material sequenced was CD4+ T cells sorted from PBMCs, taken 45 days after the yellow fever booster vaccination. Every receptor here comes from a man younger than 45 who received the YFV17D yellow fever vaccine.

A few counts support this clonotype. The genes are TRBV18 and TRBJ2-7; 9 positions agree with TRBD1. V lost 5 bases and J lost 5; bases outside the gene matches: 7. The CDR3 has 14 amino acids. Germline CDR1 reads KGHSH; CDR2 reads LQKENI. The CDR3 protein is CASSVHRGQDEQYF. The CDR3 DNA reads TGTGCCAGCTCAGTACACAGGGGGCAGGACGAGCAGTACTTC.

This clonotype was counted a few times. This chain joins TRBV5-1 and TRBJ2-3; TRBD1 aligns across 8 bases. V lost 4 bases to trimming and J lost 2 bases; unmatched junction nucleotides: 6. This CDR3 has 15 residues. Looked up from germline, CDR1 is SGHRS and CDR2 is YFSETQ. The CDR3 reads CASSTGTGATDTQYF. Written as DNA, the CDR3 is TGCGCCAGCAGCACAGGGACAGGCGCCACAGATACGCAGTATTTT.

This clonotype was seen a handful of times. The V call is TRBV12-3 or TRBV12-4, the J call TRBJ2-2; D is ambiguous. The length of the CDR3 is 13 residues. V shed 3 bases and J shed 7 bases, with 9 bases lying between them. The CDR3 DNA is TGTGCCAGCAGTTTTTATGGTAACGGGGAGCTGTTTTTT. This codes for CASSFYGNGELFF.

The chain joins TRBV5-1 to TRBJ1-2; no clear D gene. The CDR3 sequence is 14 residues long. V lost 0 bases and J 4 bases, leaving 10 bases between the germline ends. Germline CDR1 is SGHRS and CDR2 is YFSETQ. The CDR3 region has the DNA TGCGCCAGCAGCTTGGCCGGCAGGTCCTATGGCTACACCTTC. This translates into CASSLAGRSYGYTF.

The chain combines TRBV5-4 with TRBJ2-1, with 9 bases aligning to TRBD2. Germline CDR1 SGHNT, CDR2 YYREEE (reference sequence). The CDR3 extends over 17 amino acids. V shed 4 bases and J 11 bases; nucleotides not matched to a gene: 19. The CDR3 nucleotides read TGTGCCAGCAGCCCCCGTGTAATCTTAGCGGGAGACCTAAAGCAGTTCTTC. Translated, it gives CASSPRVILAGDLKQFF.

The chain uses TRBV7-9 and TRBJ2-1, with 11 bases identical to TRBD2. V shed 7 bases and J 6 bases; nucleotides not matched to a gene: 11. The CDR3 spans 16 residues. In germline, CDR1 is SEHNR, CDR2 FQNEAQ (reference sequence). Written as DNA, the CDR3 is TGTGCCAGCACCCAGGTAGCGGGAGGGCCTGTCAATGAGCAGTTCTTC. Translating gives CASTQVAGGPVNEQFF.

The chain uses TRBV6-2 or TRBV6-3 and TRBJ2-7, with TRBD1 as a possible D gene (6 bases). The germline V and J ends were trimmed by 10 bases and 7 bases, with 14 bases remaining between them. The CDR3 extends over 11 amino acids. Germline V gives CDR1 MNHEY, CDR2 SVGEGT. The CDR3, as DNA: TGTGCCATCAGACAGGAATCTGAGCAGTACTTC. Its protein is CAIRQESEQYF.

This chain connects TRBV29-1 to TRBJ2-3; 7 nucleotides match TRBD1. The CDR3 spans 15 residues. Per the germline V gene, CDR1 is SQVTM and CDR2 is ANQGSEA. J lost 4 bases, V lost 1 base, and 8 bases had no gene match. The CDR3 reads CSVEGYRGQSDTQYF. DNA for the CDR3: TGCAGCGTTGAAGGTTACCGGGGACAGTCAGATACGCAGTATTTT.

The rearrangement uses TRBV7-2 and TRBJ1-5; no definite D call. Germline V lookup: CDR1 SGHTA, CDR2 FQGNSA. The CDR3 is 13 amino acids. V lost 10 bases and J 3 bases, leaving 13 bases between the germline ends. In DNA form, the CDR3 reads TGTGCCACCAAAAGGACGGTCAATCAGCCCCAGCATTTT. It is translated as CATKRTVNQPQHF.